Shown below are 15 T cell receptor beta chains from a single sample sequenced in a study of shared clonotypes between healthy human individuals. Method: immunoSEQ multiplex PCR; TCRdb's copy keeps in-frame clones and lacks some. The data contain 2.3 million or so clones, approximately 95% of them singletons. Material for sequencing was naive CD4+ T cells from PBMCs. Subset of the sample: CD45RA+ positively selected. Receptors were obtained from a young man in good health. Some clones in this sample may be carry-over from other donors' samples.

This chain links TRBV5-1 with TRBJ1-3, with 9 bases aligning to TRBD1. The germline gives CDR1 SGHRS, CDR2 YFSETQ. The CDR3 length is 16 residues. The ends lost 2 bases at V and 0 bases at J; junction bases unmatched: 3. Written as DNA, the CDR3 is TGCGCCAGCAGCTTTACAGGGGGCTCCTCTGGAAACACCATATATTTT. Its protein product is CASSFTGGSSGNTIYF.

This chain joins TRBV27 and TRBJ2-1, with 8 bases that match TRBD1. Germline assignment: CDR1 MNHEY and CDR2 SMNVEV (reference sequence). Trimming cost V 5 bases and J 5 bases; bases outside gene matches: 11. The CDR3 extends over 16 amino acids. Written as DNA, the CDR3 is TGTGCCAGCAGTCCACCGACAGGGGCACACAACAATGAGCAGTTCTTC. Amino acids: CASSPPTGAHNNEQFF.

The rearrangement uses TRBV11-2 and TRBJ2-1; 10 nucleotides line up with TRBD2. Germline V gene lookup returns CDR1 SGHAT and CDR2 FQNNGV. The V and J ends lost 2 bases and 8 bases, in that order; junction bases with no gene match: 9. The CDR3 extends over 16 amino acids. This chain's CDR3 is CASSLFPAGGPDEQFF. CDR3 nucleotides: TGTGCCAGCAGCTTATTCCCAGCGGGAGGGCCCGATGAGCAGTTCTTC.

In DNA, the CDR3 is TGTGCCAGCAGCAGAGACGGTTCCCTGGGATCTCAGCCCCAGCATTTT. It encodes CASSRDGSLGSQPQHF. V and J are TRBV28 and TRBJ1-5; D unresolved. CDR3 length: 16 residues. Germline V gene data show CDR1 as MDHEN and CDR2 as SYDVKM. The V and J ends lost 6 bases and 6 bases respectively, with 21 bases between them. The whole variable domain, filled in from reference TRBV28 and TRBJ1-5, reads DVKVTQSSRYLVKRTGEKVFLECVQDMDHENMFWYRQDPGLGLRLIYFSYDVKMKEKGDIPEGYSVSREKKERFSLILESASTNQTSMYLCASSRDGSLGSQPQHFGDGTRLSIL.

This clone came up a few times. The chain links TRBV6-5 to TRBJ1-2; 9 bases are a match to TRBD1. The V segment lost 10 bases and the J segment 6 bases; nucleotides outside the gene matches: 9. CDR1 is MNHEY and CDR2 is SVGAGI in the germline V gene. The CDR3 length is 13 residues. Here the CDR3 reads CATVRTGVNGYTF. In DNA, the CDR3 is TGTGCCACCGTGAGGACAGGGGTAAATGGCTACACCTTC.

This chain connects TRBV30 to TRBJ1-2; possible D gene TRBD1, 6 bases. The V gene's germline CDR1 is GTSNPN and CDR2 SVGIG (reference sequence). The CDR3 consists of 13 residues. This CDR3 is CAEEGEANYGYTF. The CDR3 region has the DNA TGTGCTGAGGAGGGGGAGGCTAACTATGGCTACACCTTC.

This CDR3 reads CAISESRMSGGDLIYEQYF. CDR3 coding DNA: TGTGCCATCAGTGAGTCTCGTATGTCCGGGGGCGACCTAATCTACGAGCAGTACTTC. The chain links TRBV10-3 to TRBJ2-7; tentatively, D is TRBD1 or TRBD2 (6 bases each). Trimming shortened V by 0 bases and J by 3 bases, and 24 bases separated the two germline ends. Germline CDR1 is ENHRY and CDR2 is SYGVKD. The CDR3 contains 19 residues.

V is TRBV4-1 and J is TRBJ2-5; a weak D match, TRBD2 (7 bases). Per the germline V gene, CDR1 is MGHRA and CDR2 is YSYEKL. The CDR3 sequence is 16 residues long. The V end was cut by 4 bases, the J end by 5 bases, with 20 bases between. CDR3 in amino acids: CASSRLASGTIETQYF. The CDR3 DNA follows: TGCGCCAGCAGCCGACTCGCGAGCGGGACAATCGAGACCCAGTACTTC.

The V gene is TRBV7-8, the J gene TRBJ2-3, with 10 bases lining up with TRBD2. V gave up 4 bases and J gave up 4 bases; unmatched junction bases: 14. CDR1 is SGHVS and CDR2 is FQNEAQ in the germline V gene. This CDR3 spans 18 amino acids. The CDR3 here is CASSSGGLAIPMADTQYF. The CDR3 bases are TGTGCCAGCAGCTCAGGGGGACTAGCGATCCCGATGGCAGATACGCAGTATTTT. Full variable domain (outside the CDR3, taken from reference TRBV7-8 and TRBJ2-3): GAGVSQSPRYKVAKRGQDVALRCDPISGHVSLFWYQQALGQGPEFLTYFQNEAQLDKSGLPSDRFFAERPEGSVSTLKIQRTQQEDSAVYLCASSSGGLAIPMADTQYFGPGTRLTVL.

The chain has TRBV18 and TRBJ1-4; 8 nucleotides align to TRBD1. The CDR3 runs to 13 residues. With V trimmed by 3 bases and J by 17 bases, 11 bases remained unmatched. Germline-derived CDR1 and CDR2 are KGHSH and LQKENI. The CDR3 sequence is CASSPGPGQGYFF. In DNA, the CDR3 is TGTGCCAGCTCACCGGGTCCCGGACAGGGATACTTTTTT.

This chain joins TRBV27 and TRBJ1-5; a possible D gene is TRBD1 (5 bases). Trimming stripped 5 bases from V and 0 bases from J, with 11 bases between. CDR1 and CDR2 (germline): MNHEY, SMNVEV (reference sequence). The CDR3 spans 15 residues. CDR3 DNA: TGTGCCAGCAGTACGTCCAGGGATAGCAATCAGCCCCAGCATTTT. It translates to CASSTSRDSNQPQHF.

The V call is TRBV27, the J call TRBJ2-1, with D possibly TRBD2 on 7 matching bases. The germline gives CDR1 MNHEY, CDR2 SMNVEV (reference sequence). V was trimmed by 6 bases and J by 8 bases, leaving 17 bases between them. This CDR3 is 14 amino acids long. The CDR3 loop is CASRRKRDTDEQFF. The DNA for the CDR3 is TGTGCCAGCAGACGAAAGCGGGACACGGATGAGCAGTTCTTC.

This chain uses TRBV6-1 with TRBJ2-7; the match to TRBD1 covers 7 bases. Per the germline V gene, CDR1 is MNHNS and CDR2 is SASEGT. This CDR3 comprises 13 residues. Trimming took 7 bases from V and 5 from J; bases not matched to a gene: 8. CDR3 coding DNA: TGTGCCAGCACACCGACAGGGATCGACGAGCAGTACTTC. Its protein is CASTPTGIDEQYF.

The count of this clone is one. The rearrangement links TRBV14 to TRBJ2-7; D unresolved. Germline V gene lookup returns CDR1 SGHDN and CDR2 FVKESK. Trimming took 4 bases from V and 0 from J, leaving 10 bases between them. The CDR3 has 14 residues. The CDR3 coding sequence is TGTGCCAGCAGCCCCATCGAAGTCTCCTACGAGCAGTACTTC. It translates to CASSPIEVSYEQYF.

This chain uses TRBV5-4 with TRBJ2-2; TRBD2 agrees at 10 bases. Germline V lookup: CDR1 SGHNT, CDR2 YYREEE (reference sequence). V lost 0 bases and J lost 4; bases outside the gene matches: 6. The CDR3 has 17 residues. This CDR3 is CASSLGQREGPTGELFF. The CDR3 bases are TGTGCCAGCAGCTTGGGTCAGCGGGAGGGCCCCACCGGGGAGCTGTTTTTT.